The sequence of this T cell receptor beta chain was determined in a study of cytomegalovirus exposure and HLA in healthy donors. Study-wide results and caveats: When the data were analyzed later, several of the most significant clusters appeared to be linked to common viral pathogens. Productive status was seen about 90% or about 30% of the time for most TCR beta V segments in an earlier analysis.

V shed 4 bases and J 9 bases; nucleotides not matched to a gene: 10. The germline gives CDR1 SGDLS, CDR2 YYNGEE. The CDR3 is made up of 14 amino acids. Concerning this clone itself: The antigen is not known.

PCR primers comprised 60 Vbeta and 13 Jbeta primers. Clones were read by immunoSEQ multiplex PCR, and TCRdb kept only the in-frame ones, dropping some. The sample contains 210,000 or so clones, 70% to 80% of which appear only once. V and J are TRBV9 and TRBJ2-7; the match to TRBD1 covers 10 bases. This TCR was sampled from a woman aged 25 to 39 in good health and CMV-seropositive. Sequencing input: PBMCs. CDR3 in amino acids: CASSSLSTGGAQYF. DNA of the CDR3: TGTGCCAGCAGCAGCTTGTCGACAGGGGGCGCGCAGTACTTC.